This T cell receptor (beta chain) emerged from a study of regulatory T cells in long-lasting Graves disease. About the study: The study enrolled newly diagnosed Graves' patients on antithyroid drugs under 3 months. Findings of the study overall: With under 3,500 shared public clonotypes, persistent patients exceeded new patients, who shared about a thousand.

This clonotype was counted only a few times. What it binds is unknown. Investigators prepared the TCR beta libraries by applying iRepertoire HTBI primers and Arm-PCR of CDR3 regions. TCRdb redid the calling of the multiplex PCR reads with MiXCR, one entry per CDR3 protein. The data show roughly 530,000 distinct CDR3 sequences, 16% seen once. This CDR3 comprises 13 residues. V lost 8 bases and J 2 bases, leaving 13 bases between the germline ends. In germline, CDR1 is MNHNS, CDR2 SASEGT. The time point was: newly diagnosed GD, antithyroid drugs for less than 3 months. TCR sequences were obtained from RNA taken from PBMCs. This same sample was also taken into another study, of T cells in Graves' hyperthyroidism and ophthalmopathy. According to that study: The model forecast ophthalmopathy, anticipating it by a median approximately 7 months before onset.

This chain uses TRBV6-1 with TRBJ2-7; D unclear. The sample in question was peripheral blood mononuclear cells (PBMCs), obtained at new diagnosis, from a patient treated with antithyroid drugs. The source of this sequence is a woman aged 35 to 59 with Graves disease. The CDR3 nucleotides read TGTGCCAGCCGCGACTCGGCGGCCTACGAGCAGTACTTC. Translated: CASRDSAAYEQYF.